The 24 T cell receptor beta chains below come from one sample, sequenced in a study of T cells in Graves' hyperthyroidism and ophthalmopathy. RNA transcripts yielded amplified TCR beta CDR3 regions. RT-PCR in the first round (using the HTBI primer set) targeted the TCR CDR3. TCRdb itself ran the multiplex PCR reads through MiXCR, one entry per CDR3 protein. The sample lists fewer than 450,000 distinct CDR3 sequences; about 14% were seen once. Sequenced sample: blood. Receptors originate from a man aged 45-65 years with Graves' ophthalmopathy.

This clonotype has at least ten counts. The J gene is TRBJ2-7, the V gene TRBV20-1; D is undetermined. V lost 5 bases, J lost 6 bases, and 20 bases lay in between. The CDR3 runs to 14 residues. The germline gives CDR1 DFQATT, CDR2 SNEGSKA (reference sequence). For the CDR3, the DNA is TGCAGTGCTCCCCTTCCCAGGTCGAAGGGCGAGCAGTACTTC. This codes for CSAPLPRSKGEQYF.

The chain has TRBV5-1 and TRBJ2-5, with TRBD2 identical over 12 bases. V lost 4 bases, J lost 2 bases, and 6 bases stayed unmatched. CDR1 is SGHRS, CDR2 YFSETQ, per germline. The length of the CDR3 is 16 residues. CDR3 sequence reads: CASSAGTSGWQETQYF. The CDR3 DNA reads TGCGCCAGCAGCGCGGGGACTAGCGGGTGGCAAGAGACCCAGTACTTC.

This clonotype was recorded at least ten times. The chain uses TRBV5-1 and TRBJ2-1; the D gene is possibly TRBD2 (6 bases). Deletions cut 2 bases from V and 4 bases from J, with 19 bases between. Per the germline V gene, CDR1 is SGHRS and CDR2 is YFSETQ. The CDR3 length is 17 residues. CDR3 in amino acids: CASSLVSGLFSYNEQFF. In DNA, the CDR3 is TGCGCCAGCAGCTTAGTTAGCGGCCTATTCTCTTACAATGAGCAGTTCTTC. Filled out from reference TRBV5-1 and TRBJ2-1, the complete variable domain reads KAGVTQTPRYLIKTRGQQVTLSCSPISGHRSVSWYQQTPGQGLQFLFEYFSETQRNKGNFPGRFSGRQFSNSRSEMNVSTLELGDSALYLCASSLVSGLFSYNEQFFGPGTRLTVL.

This clonotype has a handful of counts. The chain is built from TRBV12-3 or TRBV12-4 and TRBJ2-1; TRBD2 aligns across 11 bases. The CDR3 has 15 amino acids. V shed 5 bases, J shed 5 bases, and the junction held 5 bases outside the gene matches. The CDR3 spells CASSPPGLADNEQFF. For the CDR3, the DNA is TGTGCCAGCAGTCCACCGGGACTAGCGGACAATGAGCAGTTCTTC.

This clonotype was recorded at least ten times. The gene calls are TRBV7-6 and TRBJ2-7, with 8 bases lining up with TRBD1. Germline V gene lookup returns CDR1 SGHVS and CDR2 FNYEAQ. The ends lost 2 bases at V and 4 bases at J; junction bases unmatched: 13. The length of the CDR3 is 17 residues. As DNA, the CDR3 is TGTGCCAGCAGCTTATTTTCTCAGGGACAGGTGGGGTACGAGCAGTACTTC. Amino acids: CASSLFSQGQVGYEQYF.

This clonotype was seen just once. The chain uses TRBV7-3 and TRBJ2-3; D is undetermined. In germline, CDR1 is SGHTA, CDR2 FQGTGA. V shed 0 bases and J shed 2 bases, with 3 bases lying between them. CDR3 length: 13 residues. Here the CDR3 DNA reads TGTGCCAGCAGCTTAACGCACACAGATACGCAGTATTTT. Its translation: CASSLTHTDTQYF. Complete variable domain (other parts from reference TRBV7-3 and TRBJ2-3): GAGVSQTPSNKVTEKGKYVELRCDPISGHTALYWYRQSLGQGPEFLIYFQGTGAADDSGLPNDRFFAVRPEGSVSTLKIQRTERGDSAVYLCASSLTHTDTQYFGPGTRLTVL.

To note about this clonotype: A junction end diverges from the germline sequence, so it may reflect a read error. V gene TRBV29-1 combines with J gene TRBJ2-7; D is ambiguous. Germline V lookup: CDR1 SQVTM, CDR2 ANQGSEA. The CDR3 has 11 residues. The CDR3, as DNA: TGCAGCATCAGACTCGCCTACGAGCGGTACTTC. Its translation is CSIRLAYERYF.

The table lists this clonotype with many counts. V usage is TRBV20-1 and J usage is TRBJ1-6; D may be TRBD1 (5 bases). CDR3 length: 13 residues. With 0 bases removed from V and 9 bases from J, the gap between germline ends came to 9 bases. Germline V gene sequence: CDR1 DFQATT, CDR2 SNEGSKA (reference sequence). The CDR3 spells CSAREGVGSPLHF. CDR3 DNA sequence: TGCAGTGCTAGAGAAGGGGTTGGTTCACCCCTCCACTTT.

As concerns this clonotype: The junction differs from germline at one of its ends, possibly a read error. V gene TRBV24-1 combines with J gene TRBJ2-5, with D unresolved. The CDR3 loop spans 14 amino acids. Germline-derived CDR1 and CDR2 are KGHDR and SFDVKD. CDR3 loop: CTTSDTSRQETQYF. The CDR3 nucleotides are TGTACCACCAGTGATACGAGTCGCCAAGAGACCCAGTACTTC.

In this sample, this clonotype turned up many times. The chain uses TRBV27 and TRBJ2-1; D is undetermined. V was shortened by 2 bases and J by 9 bases, with 8 bases between the two germline ends. The CDR3 loop spans 12 amino acids. Per germline, CDR1 MNHEY and CDR2 SMNVEV (reference sequence). The chain's CDR3 is CASSLTSREQFF. For the CDR3, the DNA is TGTGCCAGCAGTTTAACGTCGCGTGAGCAGTTCTTC.

The sample holds many counts of this clonotype. The chain has TRBV20-1 and TRBJ2-5; D is perhaps TRBD2 (6 bases). V lost 5 bases, J lost 6 bases, and 16 bases lay in between. This CDR3 contains 13 residues. The germline gives CDR1 DFQATT, CDR2 SNEGSKA (reference sequence). CDR3 in amino acids: CSAGGRREQTQYF. CDR3 DNA sequence: TGCAGTGCTGGGGGGAGAAGAGAACAGACCCAGTACTTC.

This clonotype was seen a single time. This sequence joins TRBV20-1 and TRBJ2-1; 7 positions agree with TRBD2. The germline V gene encodes CDR1 DFQATT and CDR2 SNEGSKA (reference sequence). The CDR3 contains 15 residues. V lost 6 bases to trimming and J lost 6 bases; unmatched junction nucleotides: 14. The CDR3: CSASRGNRGVNEQFF. In DNA, the CDR3 is TGCAGTGCCTCAAGGGGCAATCGGGGGGTCAATGAGCAGTTCTTC.

In regard to this clonotype: A much larger clone differs by one base, so this may be a read error. V and J are TRBV5-1 and TRBJ2-3; D is perhaps TRBD1 or TRBD2 (5 bases each). The CDR3 has 14 amino acids. The V gene's germline CDR1 is SGHRS and CDR2 YFSETQ. The CDR3 sequence: CANSLAKGRDTQYF. CDR3 sequence (DNA): TGCGCCAACAGCTTGGCCAAGGGGAGAGATACGCAGTATTTT.

Here the CDR3 DNA reads TGTGCCAGCAGCTTGACACAGGGGAGCACTGAAGCTTTCTTT. Translating it yields CASSLTQGSTEAFF. The chain has TRBV5-6 and TRBJ1-1, with 7 bases that match TRBD1. The CDR3 sequence is 14 residues long. Germline V CDR1 and CDR2: SGHDT, YYEEEE. J was trimmed by 4 bases and V by 1 base; bases with no gene match: 4. Full variable domain (outside the CDR3, taken from reference TRBV5-6 and TRBJ1-1): DAGVTQSPTHLIKTRGQQVTLRCSPKSGHDTVSWYQQALGQGPQFIFQYYEEEERQRGNFPDRFSGHQFPNYSSELNVNALLLGDSALYLCASSLTQGSTEAFFGQGTRLTVV.

The rearrangement uses TRBV30 and TRBJ2-1; 7 bases are a match to TRBD1. Germline assignment: CDR1 GTSNPN and CDR2 SVGIG (reference sequence). After removal of 2 bases from V and 7 bases from J, the junction contained 11 bases not matched to a gene. CDR3 length: 15 residues. CDR3 amino acids: CAWSLVQGVRNEQFF. In DNA form, the CDR3 reads TGTGCCTGGAGTTTGGTGCAGGGGGTCAGGAATGAGCAGTTCTTC.

Many counts were recorded for this clonotype. V is TRBV7-8 and J is TRBJ1-2; 11 bases are a match to TRBD1. The CDR3 is 15 residues long. The J segment lost 4 bases and the V segment lost 1 base, leaving 2 bases of the junction unmatched. Germline V gives CDR1 SGHVS, CDR2 FQNEAQ. The CDR3 here is CASSLGTGGFYGYTF. The CDR3 coding sequence is TGTGCCAGCAGCTTAGGGACAGGGGGCTTCTATGGCTACACCTTC.

In this sample, this clonotype turned up many times. This chain connects TRBV7-3 to TRBJ2-3; TRBD1 might be the D (5 bases). The germline CDR1 and CDR2 sequences are SGHTA and FQGTGA. The CDR3 runs 14 residues. The germline V and J ends were trimmed by 3 bases and 5 bases, with 12 bases remaining between them. The CDR3 reads CASSFGQKGDTQYF. The CDR3 region has the DNA TGTGCCAGCAGCTTTGGACAAAAAGGAGATACGCAGTATTTT.

This clonotype was seen many times. The CDR3: CSVEAPDTQYF. In nucleotides, the CDR3 is TGCAGCGTTGAAGCGCCAGATACGCAGTATTTT. This chain joins TRBV29-1 and TRBJ2-3, with no clear D. CDR3 length: 11 amino acids. V lost 1 base, J lost 4 bases, and 3 bases lay in between. Germline assignment: CDR1 SQVTM and CDR2 ANQGSEA.

This clonotype was seen a handful of times. This chain's CDR3 is CATLKGWGYGYTF. The CDR3, as DNA: TGTGCCACCCTAAAGGGATGGGGATATGGCTACACCTTC. The chain employs TRBV27 and TRBJ1-2; D unclear. Germline values: CDR1 MNHEY, CDR2 SMNVEV (reference sequence). Trimming stripped 10 bases from V and 5 bases from J, with 17 bases between. This CDR3 comprises 13 residues.

This clonotype was detected ten times or more. V and J are TRBV28 and TRBJ1-2; D perhaps matches TRBD1 (5 bases). Germline values: CDR1 MDHEN, CDR2 SYDVKM. V lost 3 bases to trimming and J lost 2 bases, with 13 bases between them. The CDR3 spans 15 residues. CDR3 nucleotide sequence: TGTGCCAGCAGTTTTTTGGGGGATTTCAACTATGGCTACACCTTC. Its protein is CASSFLGDFNYGYTF.

This clonotype was counted at least ten times. The chain joins TRBV2 to TRBJ2-7; D possibly matches TRBD1 or TRBD2 (5 bases each). Germline V gene sequence: CDR1 SNHLY, CDR2 FYNNEI. This CDR3 contains 14 residues. Trimming cost V 7 bases and J 1 base, with 14 bases left between them. The CDR3 bases are TGTGCCAGCAAGGTGGGGGTCCTATCCTACGAGCAGTACTTC. Amino acids: CASKVGVLSYEQYF.

The sample holds many counts of this clonotype. V is TRBV7-9 and J is TRBJ2-5, with 9 nucleotides matching TRBD2. The CDR3 runs 13 residues. CDR1 SEHNR and CDR2 FQNEAQ come from the germline V gene (reference sequence). V lost 2 bases and J lost 5; bases outside the gene matches: 0. CDR3: CASSLSGRETQYF. Here the CDR3 DNA reads TGTGCCAGCAGCTTAAGCGGGAGGGAGACCCAGTACTTC.

This clonotype was recorded at least ten times. The CDR3 nucleotides are TGTGCCAGCAGTTACAGTAATAGCGGGAGCACCGGGGAGCTGTTTTTT. Its protein product is CASSYSNSGSTGELFF. The J gene is TRBJ2-2, the V gene TRBV6-5, with TRBD2 matching 9 bases. Germline lookup yields CDR1 MNHEY and CDR2 SVGAGI. This CDR3 spans 16 amino acids. V dropped 2 bases and J dropped 4; count of bases not matched to a gene: 5.

This clonotype came up many times. The CDR3 region has the DNA TGTGCCAGTGAAACAGACAGGGCGGGAAAAACTGAAGCTTTCTTT. Translation gives CASETDRAGKTEAFF. The chain is built from TRBV6-1 and TRBJ1-1, with 7 bases fitting TRBD1. The V segment lost 9 bases and the J segment 5 bases; nucleotides outside the gene matches: 15. The V gene's germline CDR1 is MNHNS and CDR2 SASEGT. CDR3 size: 15 residues.